What follows are 15 T cell receptor beta chains derived from one specimen sequenced in a study of Ad26.COV2.S vaccination and SARS-CoV-2 variants. Using immunoSEQ multiplex PCR, the repertoire was profiled, and TCRdb retains in-frame clones only, with some absent. The data show some 270,000 clones, 87% seen once. Treatment indicated: some 20 received Ad26.COV2.S at low or high dose, single or two shots; roughly five received placebo; per-sample allocation not given. Collection of the samples took place on day 63 after the first injection of vaccine or placebo. Sequences were derived from peripheral blood, sampled in a trial of Ad26.COV2.S vaccine versus placebo. The receptors derive from a person aged 18 to 59 who received the Ad26.COV2.S COVID-19 vaccine or a placebo.

The chain couples TRBV3-1 (or the pseudogene TRBV3-2) to TRBJ2-2; the match to TRBD1 covers 10 bases. With 3 bases clipped from V and 5 bases from J, the junction kept 9 bases outside the gene matches. Germline V gene data show CDR1 as LGHDT and CDR2 as YNNKEL (reference sequence). The CDR3 is 17 amino acids. The CDR3 DNA sequence: TGTGCCAGCAGCCAGTACCGGGACAGGGGCCTTACCGGGGAGCTGTTTTTT. Translating gives CASSQYRDRGLTGELFF.

This chain connects TRBV19 to TRBJ1-5, with TRBD1 as a possible D gene (6 bases). Germline CDR1 LNHDA, CDR2 SQIVND (reference sequence). The CDR3 spans 18 residues. V was shortened by 3 bases and J by 2 bases, with 20 bases between the two germline ends. The CDR3 coding sequence is TGTGCCAGTAGTATTGAGGGGAGCAGGGGCTTAGGCAATCAGCCCCAGCATTTT. It encodes CASSIEGSRGLGNQPQHF.

This chain joins TRBV5-1 and TRBJ2-3; 12 bases match TRBD2. There are 18 residues in the CDR3. With V trimmed by 4 bases and J by 0 bases, 9 bases remained unmatched. Germline CDR1 is SGHRS and CDR2 is YFSETQ. The CDR3 coding sequence is TGCGCCAGCAGCCCGGGACTAGCGGGCCGCTCTAGCACAGATACGCAGTATTTT. Translating gives CASSPGLAGRSSTDTQYF.

V is TRBV7-9 and J is TRBJ1-1; D possibly corresponds to TRBD1 (6 bases). Germline V gene sequence: CDR1 SEHNR, CDR2 FQNEAQ (reference sequence). This CDR3 comprises 16 residues. Trimming shortened V by 5 bases and J by 3 bases, and 19 bases separated the two germline ends. CDR3 loop: CASSDNPRHRDTEAFF. CDR3 sequence (DNA): TGTGCCAGCAGCGATAACCCGAGACACAGGGACACTGAAGCTTTCTTT.

This chain joins TRBV18 and TRBJ1-2; TRBD1 agrees at 7 bases. The CDR3 has 13 amino acids. Per germline, CDR1 KGHSH and CDR2 LQKENI. V trimming: 3 bases; J trimming: 6 bases; junction bases outside the gene matches: 4. This chain's CDR3 is CASSPTTGNGYTF. The CDR3 nucleotides are TGTGCCAGCTCACCGACGACAGGGAATGGCTACACCTTC.

The chain recombines TRBV7-4 with TRBJ1-1; 7 bases fit TRBD1. Germline V gene data show CDR1 as SGHVT and CDR2 as SQSDAQ. The CDR3 has 12 residues. The junction had 11 bases not matched to a gene; V was cut back by 8 bases and J by 11 bases. The DNA for the CDR3 is TGTGCCAGCTCAGGGACAGATGGGGTCGCTTTCTTT. The encoded protein is CASSGTDGVAFF.

This clone showed up just a few times. The rearrangement links TRBV6-5 to TRBJ1-5; the match to TRBD1 covers 7 bases. The junction had 13 bases not matched to a gene; V was cut back by 10 bases and J by 7 bases. The CDR3 consists of 14 residues. CDR1 and CDR2 from the germline V gene are MNHEY and SVGAGI. CDR3 protein: CATRPTGVGQPQHF. Here the CDR3 DNA reads TGTGCCACCCGTCCAACAGGGGTAGGACAGCCCCAGCATTTT.

The CDR3 spells CASGFGGFTEAFF. The DNA of the CDR3 is TGTGCTAGTGGTTTCGGGGGATTCACTGAAGCTTTCTTT. V usage is TRBV12-5 and J usage is TRBJ1-1; TRBD1 is a possible D gene (5 bases). The CDR3 spans 13 residues. The V gene's germline CDR1 is LGHNT and CDR2 FRNRAP. Deletions cut 3 bases from V and 4 bases from J, with 9 bases between.

The chain couples TRBV7-2 to TRBJ1-6, with D possibly matching TRBD1 (6 bases). Trimming pared 6 bases from V and 3 bases from J, leaving 15 bases between. This CDR3 contains 16 residues. Per the germline V gene, CDR1 is SGHTA and CDR2 is FQGNSA. The CDR3 here is CASRSMTGVYNSPLHF. The CDR3 DNA reads as TGTGCCAGCAGGAGCATGACAGGAGTCTATAATTCACCCCTCCACTTT.

CDR3 nucleotide sequence: TGCGCCAGCAGCCAAGATTTATACAGGGATGGTAATCAGCCCCAGCATTTT. This codes for CASSQDLYRDGNQPQHF. V is TRBV4-1 and J is TRBJ1-5; tentative D call: TRBD1 (6 bases). The CDR3 has 17 residues. Germline values: CDR1 MGHRA, CDR2 YSYEKL. With 0 bases removed from V and 4 bases from J, the gap between germline ends came to 16 bases.

The chain recombines TRBV7-3 with TRBJ1-1; TRBD1 matches at 9 bases. CDR1 is SGHTA and CDR2 is FQGTGA in the germline V gene. CDR3 length: 15 amino acids. The V and J ends lost 5 bases and 4 bases, in that order; junction bases with no gene match: 8. The CDR3 loop reads CASSPQGAVITEAFF. For the CDR3, the DNA is TGTGCCAGCAGCCCACAGGGGGCGGTTATCACTGAAGCTTTCTTT.

The table lists this clone with a few counts. The rearrangement joins TRBV2 to TRBJ1-1, with D unresolved. From germline, CDR1 is SNHLY and CDR2 FYNNEI. V lost 6 bases, J lost 3 bases, and 8 bases lay in between. The CDR3 runs to 12 residues. The CDR3 sequence: CASSLIYTEAFF. CDR3 sequence (DNA): TGTGCCAGCAGCCTCATTTACACTGAAGCTTTCTTT.

CDR3: CASSLSTLSGNTIYF. The DNA for the CDR3 is TGTGCCAGCAGCTTATCCACGCTATCTGGAAACACCATATATTTT. The chain uses TRBV5-4 and TRBJ1-3; no firm D call. V lost 2 bases and J lost 1, with 10 bases in between. The CDR3 is 15 amino acids. CDR1 is SGHNT and CDR2 is YYREEE in the germline V gene (reference sequence).

The rearrangement uses TRBV5-1 and TRBJ1-1; 10 bases align to TRBD1. The junction had 13 bases not matched to a gene; V was cut back by 0 bases and J by 2 bases. Germline CDR1 SGHRS, CDR2 YFSETQ. This CDR3 comprises 19 residues. The CDR3 here is CASSLGQGAISLVNTEAFF. CDR3 DNA: TGCGCCAGCAGCTTGGGACAGGGGGCCATATCACTGGTCAACACTGAAGCTTTCTTT.

This clone was detected many times. This sequence joins TRBV29-1 and TRBJ1-2; no clear D gene. The CDR3 totals 12 residues. Germline CDR1 SQVTM, CDR2 ANQGSEA. V was clipped by 6 bases and J by 3 bases, with 11 bases between them. CDR3 sequence: CSVGAQDYGYTF. The CDR3 DNA reads as TGCAGCGTCGGAGCCCAGGACTATGGCTACACCTTC. Using reference TRBV29-1 and TRBJ1-2 for the parts outside the CDR3, the full variable domain is SAVISQKPSRDICQRGTSLTIQCQVDSQVTMMFWYRQQPGQSLTLIATANQGSEATYESGFVIDKFPISRPNLTFSTLTVSNMSPEDSSIYLCSVGAQDYGYTFGSGTRLTVV.